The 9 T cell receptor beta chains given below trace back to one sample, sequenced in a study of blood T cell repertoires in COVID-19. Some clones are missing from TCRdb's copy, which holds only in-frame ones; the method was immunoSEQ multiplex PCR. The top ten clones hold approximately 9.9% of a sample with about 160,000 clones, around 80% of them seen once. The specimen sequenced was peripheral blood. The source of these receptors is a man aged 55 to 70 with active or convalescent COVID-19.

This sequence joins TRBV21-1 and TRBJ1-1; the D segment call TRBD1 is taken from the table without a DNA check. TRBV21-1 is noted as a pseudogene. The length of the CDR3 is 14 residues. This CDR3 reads CASSIPTENTEAFF. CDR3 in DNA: TGTGCCAGCAGCATCCCGACAGAGAACACTGAAGCTTTCTTT.

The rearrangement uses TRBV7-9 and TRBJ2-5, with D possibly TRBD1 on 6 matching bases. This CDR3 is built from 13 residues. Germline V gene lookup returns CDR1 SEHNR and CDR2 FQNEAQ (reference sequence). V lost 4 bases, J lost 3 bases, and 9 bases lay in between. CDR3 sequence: CASSSYREETQYF. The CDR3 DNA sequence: TGTGCCAGCAGCTCCTACAGGGAAGAGACCCAGTACTTC.

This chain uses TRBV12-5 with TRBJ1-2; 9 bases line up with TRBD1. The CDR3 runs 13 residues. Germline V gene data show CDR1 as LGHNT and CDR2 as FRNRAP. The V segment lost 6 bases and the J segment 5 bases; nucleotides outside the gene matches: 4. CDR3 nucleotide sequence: TGTGCTAGTGGCTCGACAGGGGGGTATGGCTACACCTTC. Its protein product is CASGSTGGYGYTF.

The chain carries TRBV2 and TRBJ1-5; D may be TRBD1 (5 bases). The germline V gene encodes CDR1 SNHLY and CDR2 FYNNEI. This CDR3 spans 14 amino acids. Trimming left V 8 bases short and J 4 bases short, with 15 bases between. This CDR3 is CASGQGIENQPQHF. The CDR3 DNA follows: TGTGCCAGCGGGCAGGGTATAGAGAATCAGCCCCAGCATTTT.

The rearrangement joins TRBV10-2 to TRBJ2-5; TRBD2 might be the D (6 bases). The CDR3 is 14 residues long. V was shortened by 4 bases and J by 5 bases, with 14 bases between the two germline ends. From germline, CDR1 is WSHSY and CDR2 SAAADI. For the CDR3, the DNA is TGCGCCAGCAGTGGAGGGATGAGCGGGGAGACCCAGTACTTC. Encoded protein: CASSGGMSGETQYF.

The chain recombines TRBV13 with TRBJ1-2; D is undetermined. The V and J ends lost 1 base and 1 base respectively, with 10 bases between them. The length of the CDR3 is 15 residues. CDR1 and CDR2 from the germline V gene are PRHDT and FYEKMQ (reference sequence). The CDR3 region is CASSLETRGNYGYTF. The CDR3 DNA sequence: TGTGCCAGCAGCTTAGAAACCCGGGGTAACTATGGCTACACCTTC.

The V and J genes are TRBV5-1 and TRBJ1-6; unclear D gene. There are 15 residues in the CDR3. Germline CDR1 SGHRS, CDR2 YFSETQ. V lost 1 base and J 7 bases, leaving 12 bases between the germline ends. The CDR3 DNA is TGCGCCAGCAGCTTGTCTGGGCAGACCAATTCACCCCTCCACTTT. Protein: CASSLSGQTNSPLHF.

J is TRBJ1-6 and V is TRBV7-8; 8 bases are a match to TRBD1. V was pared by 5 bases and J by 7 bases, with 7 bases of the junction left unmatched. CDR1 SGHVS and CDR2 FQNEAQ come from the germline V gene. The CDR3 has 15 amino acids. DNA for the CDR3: TGTGCCAGCAGCATCTCCCGGACAGGGAATTCACCCCTCCACTTT. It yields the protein CASSISRTGNSPLHF. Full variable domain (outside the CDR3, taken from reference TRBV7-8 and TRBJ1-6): GAGVSQSPRYKVAKRGQDVALRCDPISGHVSLFWYQQALGQGPEFLTYFQNEAQLDKSGLPSDRFFAERPEGSVSTLKIQRTQQEDSAVYLCASSISRTGNSPLHFGNGTRLTVT.

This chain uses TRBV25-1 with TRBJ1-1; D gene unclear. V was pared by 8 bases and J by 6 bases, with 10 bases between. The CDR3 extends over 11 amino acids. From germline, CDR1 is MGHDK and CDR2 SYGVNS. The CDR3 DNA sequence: TGTGCCAGCGATGGAGGGTCTGAAGCTTTCTTT. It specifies CASDGGSEAFF.